The T cell receptor (beta chain) described here comes from a study of blood T cells in healthy people across ages. Whole-study results and caveats: While age rose, TCR beta diversity per million T cells dropped in a roughly linear way. Estimated diversity, derived from one million T cells, was regarded as an underestimate. Naive and antigen-experienced cells were not separated, limiting conclusive comparison.

The CDR3 contains 15 residues. Trimming cost V 6 bases and J 6 bases, with 15 bases left between them. Germline loops: CDR1 MGHDK, CDR2 SYGVNS. With a J-beta primer mix and a sample-barcoded 5' primer, a second PCR ran roughly 6 to 11 cycles. CDR3-containing paired-end reads numbering at least 2.5 million came from each sample. Via MiXCR, TCRdb re-called the 5' RACE reads, giving one row per CDR3 protein. The sample carries 550,000 to 650,000 distinct CDR3 sequences, less than 35% recorded once. This clonotype showed up many times. The antigen remains undetermined. This sequence was found in a woman over 75 in good health. This sequence joins TRBV25-1 and TRBJ2-6; D is uncertain. The sequencing input was blood. DNA for the CDR3: TGTGCCAGCAGCGCAATGGGTCTGGAGGCCAACGTCCTGACTTTC. Translation gives CASSAMGLEANVLTF.